These T cell receptor beta chains were read from a single sample in a study of monozygotic twins with inflammatory bowel disease. TCRdb re-called the 5' RACE reads; one entry per CDR3 protein, DNA not given. Reported are approximately 330,000 distinct CDR3 sequences; the ten largest clones contain 2% to 2.5%. Sequencing was done on a sample of blood. The source of these receptors is a human donor with ulcerative colitis or Crohn's disease, or a healthy co-twin of an affected twin (not recorded which). CDR3s include the opening cysteine and the closing phenylalanine or tryptophan.

V: TRBV5-1; J: TRBJ2-1; CDR3: CASRSGTGAYNEQFF
V: TRBV20-1; J: TRBJ2-7; CDR3: CSATVGLAGGKGEQYF
V: TRBV28; J: TRBJ2-7; CDR3: CASSVSRSSGTYEQYF
V: TRBV19; J: TRBJ2-1; CDR3: CASRDRAYNEQFF
V: TRBV14; J: TRBJ1-6; CDR3: CASRLRQYNSPLHF
V: TRBV5-1; J: TRBJ1-3; CDR3: CTSSLGESSGNTIYF
V: TRBV2; J: TRBJ2-3; CDR3: CASLAGTNTDTQYF
V: TRBV5-1; J: TRBJ2-2; CDR3: CASSLLQDYTGELFF
V: TRBV5-6; J: TRBJ2-3; CDR3: CASSPRTRGGRADTQYF
V: TRBV4-1; J: TRBJ2-4; CDR3: CASSHDPGNIQYF
V: TRBV20-1; J: TRBJ1-2; CDR3: CSAQDTLYGYTF
V: TRBV5-1; J: TRBJ2-1; CDR3: CASSFTAGGPENEQFF
V: TRBV4-1; J: TRBJ2-3; CDR3: CASSQGDLGEDTQYF
V: TRBV11-1; J: TRBJ2-3; CDR3: CASSSTSGRAPQDTDTQYF
V: TRBV7-9; J: TRBJ1-1; CDR3: CASSITGGRSTEAFF
V: TRBV20-1; J: TRBJ2-3; CDR3: CSARTGLLGLGTDTQYF
V: TRBV6-1; J: TRBJ1-2; CDR3: CASSENGYGYTF
V: TRBV5-1; J: TRBJ2-7; CDR3: CASSPGTAGYEQYF
V: TRBV7-9; J: TRBJ2-5; CDR3: CASSPRQETQYF
V: TRBV20-1; J: TRBJ2-7; CDR3: CSARDPGAEQYF
V: TRBV7-9; J: TRBJ2-1; CDR3: CASSSIIGNEQFF
V: TRBV5-1; J: TRBJ2-5; CDR3: CASKGDETQYF
V: TRBV5-1; J: TRBJ2-2; CDR3: CASSLGVRNTGELFF